These 19 T cell receptor beta chains were all obtained from the same sample, sequenced in a study of early T cells in non-severe SARS-CoV-2 infection. Via MiXCR, TCRdb re-called the 5' RACE reads, giving one row per CDR3 protein. This sample has some 89,000 distinct CDR3 sequences, with about 11% found just once. The sequenced sample was whole blood, obtained at baseline. The source of these receptors is an adult who was a healthcare worker with PCR-confirmed SARS-CoV-2 infection or an uninfected control (not recorded which).

This clonotype appeared a few times. The rearrangement joins TRBV12-3 or TRBV12-4 to TRBJ1-2; D perhaps matches TRBD1 (5 bases). V was clipped by 3 bases and J by 7 bases, with 9 bases between them. The CDR3 covers 12 residues. The CDR3: CASSFTGAGYTF. As DNA, the CDR3 is TGTGCCAGCAGTTTTACAGGCGCTGGCTACACCTTC.

This chain uses TRBV18 with TRBJ2-7, with D possibly being TRBD1 (5 bases). Germline CDR1 and CDR2: KGHSH and LQKENI. The CDR3 is 13 residues long. Between the trimmed V and J ends, which lost 3 bases and 3 bases, there was a span of 9 bases. The DNA of the CDR3 is TGTGCCAGCTCACCCGGCAGGGACTACGAGCAGTACTTC. The encoded protein is CASSPGRDYEQYF. The entire variable domain, with the rest obtained from reference TRBV18 and TRBJ2-7, is as follows: NAGVMQNPRHLVRRRGQEARLRCSPMKGHSHVYWYRQLPEEGLKFMVYLQKENIIDESGMPKERFSAEFPKEGPSILRIQQVVRGDSAAYFCASSPGRDYEQYFGPGTRLTVT.

This clonotype was detected only a few times. The chain carries TRBV6-2 or TRBV6-3 and TRBJ1-6, with D hard to call. This CDR3 spans 15 amino acids. The germline V gene has CDR1 MNHEY and CDR2 SVGEGT. V was pared by 5 bases and J by 8 bases, with 16 bases between. The DNA of the CDR3 is TGTGCCAGCAGTCTCCGGACGGCTAAGGATTCACCCCTCCACTTT. Amino acid sequence: CASSLRTAKDSPLHF.

This clonotype showed up many times. This chain joins TRBV7-2 and TRBJ2-3; D remains unclear. Trimming took 2 bases from V and 4 from J, leaving 4 bases between them. CDR1 SGHTA and CDR2 FQGNSA come from the germline V gene. The CDR3 sequence is 12 residues long. CDR3 sequence reads: CASSLFADTQYF. The DNA of the CDR3 is TGTGCCAGCAGCTTATTTGCAGATACGCAGTATTTT.

This clonotype is termed medium-sized. The chain employs TRBV7-9 and TRBJ1-1; D gene unclear. The CDR3 spans 13 residues. From germline, CDR1 is SEHNR and CDR2 FQNEAQ (reference sequence). Trimming shortened V by 1 base and J by 0 bases, and 3 bases separated the two germline ends. Written as DNA, the CDR3 is TGTGCCAGCAGCTTAGATATGAACACTGAAGCTTTCTTT. This sequence encodes CASSLDMNTEAFF.

This clonotype was detected many times. The chain couples TRBV20-1 to TRBJ2-7; tentatively, D is TRBD1 (7 bases). V shed 5 bases and J shed 3 bases, with 17 bases lying between them. CDR1 and CDR2 from the germline V gene are DFQATT and SNEGSKA (reference sequence). The CDR3 has 14 residues. This chain's CDR3 is CSAPHSQGGYEQYF. CDR3 sequence (DNA): TGCAGTGCTCCCCATTCGCAGGGGGGCTACGAGCAGTACTTC.

The chain uses TRBV27 and TRBJ1-1; perhaps TRBD1 as D (6 bases). CDR1 is MNHEY, CDR2 SMNVEV, per germline (reference sequence). This CDR3 comprises 13 residues. V was pared by 3 bases and J by 4 bases, with 9 bases between. The CDR3 spells CASSLRGSTEAFF. As DNA, the CDR3 is TGTGCCAGCAGTTTGAGGGGGAGCACTGAAGCTTTCTTT.

This clonotype was counted ten times or more. V gene TRBV11-2 combines with J gene TRBJ2-1, with a tentative D call TRBD2 (6 bases). V lost 5 bases to trimming and J lost 7 bases, with 24 bases between them. Germline V gene lookup returns CDR1 SGHAT and CDR2 FQNNGV. The CDR3 has 17 amino acids. The CDR3 DNA follows: TGTGCCAGCAGCCCCCCGTTTTTTCAACGGGAGAGAAATGAGCAGTTCTTC. It translates to CASSPPFFQRERNEQFF.

V and J are TRBV10-3 and TRBJ2-1; D unresolved. Germline-derived CDR1 and CDR2 are ENHRY and SYGVKD. V was shortened by 7 bases and J by 6 bases, with 7 bases between the two germline ends. The CDR3 has 11 amino acids. The CDR3, as DNA: TGTGCCATCACCGTGGGCAATGAGCAGTTCTTC. Its translation: CAITVGNEQFF.

This clonotype was observed at least ten times. This rearrangement joins TRBV7-8 to TRBJ1-1; 11 nucleotides agree with TRBD1. CDR3 length: 16 amino acids. Germline V gene sequence: CDR1 SGHVS, CDR2 FQNEAQ. J lost 2 bases, V lost 5 bases, and 7 bases had no gene match. CDR3 nucleotide sequence: TGTGCCAGCAGCCTCCGGGACAGGGGGTCCAACACTGAAGCTTTCTTT. Its protein product is CASSLRDRGSNTEAFF.

The chain couples TRBV28 to TRBJ2-5; 7 bases are shared with TRBD2. CDR3 length equals 12 residues. With V trimmed by 6 bases and J by 5 bases, 3 bases remained unmatched. Germline CDR1 MDHEN, CDR2 SYDVKM. CDR3 sequence: CASRTAGETQYF. As DNA, the CDR3 is TGTGCCAGCAGAACAGCGGGGGAGACCCAGTACTTC.

This clonotype has a count of ten or more. The rearrangement joins TRBV20-1 to TRBJ1-2; TRBD1 matches at 7 bases. The CDR3 has 14 residues. J gave up 4 bases and V 6 bases, and 11 bases lay outside the gene matches. Germline CDR1 and CDR2: DFQATT and SNEGSKA (reference sequence). CDR3 loop: CSARTGESGYGYTF. CDR3 in DNA: TGCAGTGCCCGAACAGGGGAAAGTGGCTATGGCTACACCTTC.

This clonotype has at least ten counts. The chain joins TRBV5-1 to TRBJ2-5, with 7 bases aligning to TRBD1. This CDR3 has 15 residues. V lost 2 bases and J lost 4; bases outside the gene matches: 8. The germline V gene encodes CDR1 SGHRS and CDR2 YFSETQ. The CDR3 protein is CASSFYRGTTETQYF. The DNA of the CDR3 is TGCGCCAGCAGCTTCTACAGGGGTACTACAGAGACCCAGTACTTC.

This clonotype was found many times. The chain recombines TRBV11-2 with TRBJ2-1; D unresolved. The CDR3 covers 14 residues. The germline V and J ends were trimmed by 1 base and 9 bases, with 13 bases remaining between them. CDR1 and CDR2 (germline): SGHAT, FQNNGV. CDR3 in amino acids: CASSLGASLGEQFF. The CDR3 coding sequence is TGTGCCAGCAGCTTAGGTGCCTCCCTCGGTGAGCAGTTCTTC.

This clonotype has at least ten counts. The V call is TRBV15, the J call TRBJ2-1; D is ambiguous. This CDR3 is 13 amino acids long. V was cut by 4 bases and J by 10 bases, with 14 bases left in between. CDR1 is LNHNV, CDR2 YYDKDF, per germline (reference sequence). The CDR3 coding sequence is TGTGCCACCAGCACAGACTTGTCTCGCGAGCAGTTCTTC. Translated: CATSTDLSREQFF.

Many counts were recorded for this clonotype. V and J are TRBV20-1 and TRBJ1-6; D is uncertain. From germline, CDR1 is DFQATT and CDR2 SNEGSKA (reference sequence). V was pared by 3 bases and J by 9 bases, with 9 bases between. The CDR3 contains 12 residues. The CDR3 loop reads CSARRASSPLHF. The CDR3 DNA follows: TGCAGTGCTAGGAGGGCTAGTTCACCCCTCCACTTT.

This clonotype was observed a handful of times. The chain carries TRBV12-3 or TRBV12-4 and TRBJ1-4; maybe TRBD1 (5 bases). This CDR3 is built from 15 residues. V lost 1 base and J lost 1, with 7 bases in between. As DNA, the CDR3 is TGTGCCAGCAGTTTAGGGGGGAGAACTAATGAAAAACTGTTTTTT. It encodes CASSLGGRTNEKLFF.

This rearrangement joins TRBV24-1 to TRBJ2-5; the match to TRBD1 covers 8 bases. CDR1 and CDR2 (germline): KGHDR, SFDVKD. V was clipped by 2 bases and J by 2 bases; unmatched bases: 3. The CDR3 contains 15 residues. CDR3 sequence: CATSDSGTGQETQYF. The DNA for the CDR3 is TGTGCCACCAGTGATTCTGGGACAGGTCAAGAGACCCAGTACTTC.

This clonotype turned up a few times. The chain recombines TRBV20-1 with TRBJ2-3; TRBD2 agrees at 9 bases. V was clipped by 4 bases and J by 2 bases; unmatched bases: 4. Germline V CDR1 and CDR2: DFQATT, SNEGSKA (reference sequence). The CDR3 totals 14 residues. CDR3 DNA sequence: TGCAGTGCTAAATCTAGCGGGGCCACAGATACGCAGTATTTT. It yields the protein CSAKSSGATDTQYF.